This T cell receptor beta chain originates from a study of blood T cell repertoires in COVID-19. As for the study in general: The United States, Italy and Spain were the sources of the acute and convalescent COVID-19 samples. PBMCs, B-cell-depleted T cells, or T cells were the source of the cDNA or gDNA that made up the material.

Authors' processing steps: Scientists estimated how many nucleated cells there were by amplifying reference gene primers. This table comes from immunoSEQ multiplex PCR, and its TCRdb copy is limited to in-frame clones, with some not included. V and J calls and clone size are given by that table; D and trimming were obtained from the DNA. Among roughly 150,000 clones listed, more than 70% were seen once. The CDR3 contains 15 residues. The ends were cut back, 4 bases at V and 2 bases at J, with 11 bases in the middle. CDR1 and CDR2 (germline): SGHTA, FQGNSA. V and J are TRBV7-2 and TRBJ2-2; the D gene is possibly TRBD2 (6 bases). This sequence was found in a man aged 55 to 70 with acute or convalescent COVID-19. Sequenced input: peripheral blood. CDR3 loop: CASSSGTFNTGELFF. The CDR3 coding sequence is TGTGCCAGCAGCTCCGGGACTTTTAACACCGGGGAGCTGTTTTTT.